This TCR beta chain was documented in a study of blood T cell repertoires in COVID-19. Across the study: The analysed material was cDNA or gDNA that came from T cells, B-cell-depleted T cells, or PBMCs.

With 5 bases clipped from V and 15 bases from J, the junction kept 6 bases outside the gene matches. CDR1 is SGHVS, CDR2 FQNEAQ, per germline. This CDR3 comprises 11 residues. Original data processing: Nucleated cell number was recorded as an estimate derived from reference gene primer amplification. The data were produced by immunoSEQ multiplex PCR, yet TCRdb's version contains in-frame clones alone and is incomplete. That table gives V, J and clone size, and the DNA gave D and trimming. The sample holds tens of thousands of clones; roughly 84% are singletons and the top ten take roughly 12%. The chain joins TRBV7-8 to TRBJ2-1; TRBD1 matches at 8 bases. The material sequenced was peripheral blood. The receptor's source is a human donor in a cohort sampled during active COVID-19. The donor label of this sample is uncertain. DNA for the CDR3: TGTGCCAGCAGCAAGACAGGGGTATGGTTCTTC. Translated, it gives CASSKTGVWFF.